The clone carrying this TCR beta chain was seen more than once but under ten times. Its antigen remains unidentified. The sample belongs to a study of T cell responses to AZD1222 COVID-19 vaccine. Study-level findings and limits: There were vaccine-associated CD4 TCRs across spike, dominant at 160-218 and 743-854. Scientists sampled the repertoires only once the peak T cell response had passed.

Pooled together were second doses at about 4 or about 12 weeks. TCRdb keeps only in-frame clones here, not all; method: immunoSEQ multiplex PCR. The sample yields 70,000 to 95,000 clones, around 93% seen once. The CDR3 covers 16 residues. CDR1 and CDR2 from the germline V gene are SSHAT and FNYEAQ (reference sequence). The ends lost 3 bases at V and 4 bases at J; junction bases unmatched: 5. The gene calls are TRBV7-7 and TRBJ2-2, with 10 bases identical to TRBD1. The sequence came from an adult who received the AZD1222 COVID-19 vaccine. Material: peripheral blood, obtained 28 days after the second AZD1222 dose. The CDR3, as DNA: TGTGCCAGCAGCTTGGCGACAGGGGGCATCACCGGGGAGCTGTTTTTT. Translating gives CASSLATGGITGELFF.